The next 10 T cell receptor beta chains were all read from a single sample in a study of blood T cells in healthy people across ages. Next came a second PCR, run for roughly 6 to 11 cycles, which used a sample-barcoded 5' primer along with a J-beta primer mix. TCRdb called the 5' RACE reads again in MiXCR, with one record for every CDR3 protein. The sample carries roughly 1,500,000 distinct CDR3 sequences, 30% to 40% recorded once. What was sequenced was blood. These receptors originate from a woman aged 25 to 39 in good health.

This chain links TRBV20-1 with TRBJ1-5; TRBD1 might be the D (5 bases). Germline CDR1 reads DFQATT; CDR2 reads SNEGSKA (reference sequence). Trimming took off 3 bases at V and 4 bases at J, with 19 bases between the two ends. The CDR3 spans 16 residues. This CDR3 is CSARPAPGTDNQPQHF. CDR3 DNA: TGCAGTGCTAGGCCAGCCCCCGGGACCGATAATCAGCCCCAGCATTTT.

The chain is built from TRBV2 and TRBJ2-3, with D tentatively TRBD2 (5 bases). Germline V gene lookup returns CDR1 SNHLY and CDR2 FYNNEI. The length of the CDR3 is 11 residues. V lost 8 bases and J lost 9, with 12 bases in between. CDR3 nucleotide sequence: TGTGCCAGCCTAATAGCGCTAACGCAGTATTTT. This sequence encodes CASLIALTQYF. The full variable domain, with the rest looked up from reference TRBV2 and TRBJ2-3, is EPEVTQTPSHQVTQMGQEVILRCVPISNHLYFYWYRQILGQKVEFLVSFYNNEISEKSEIFDDQFSVERPDGSNFTLKIRSTKLEDSAMYFCASLIALTQYFGPGTRLTVL.

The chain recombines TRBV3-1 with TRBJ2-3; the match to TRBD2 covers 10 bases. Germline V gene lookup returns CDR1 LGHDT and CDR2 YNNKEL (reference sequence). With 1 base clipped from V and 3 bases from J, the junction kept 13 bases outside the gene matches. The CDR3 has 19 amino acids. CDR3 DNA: TGTGCCAGCAGCCAAGCCCCGTTGGATAGCGGGAGGAGGACAGATACGCAGTATTTT. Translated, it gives CASSQAPLDSGRRTDTQYF.

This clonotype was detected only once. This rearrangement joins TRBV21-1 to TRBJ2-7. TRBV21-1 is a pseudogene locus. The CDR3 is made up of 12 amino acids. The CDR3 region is CASSKHHYEQYF. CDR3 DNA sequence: TGTGCCAGCAGCAAACACCACTACGAGCAGTACTTC.

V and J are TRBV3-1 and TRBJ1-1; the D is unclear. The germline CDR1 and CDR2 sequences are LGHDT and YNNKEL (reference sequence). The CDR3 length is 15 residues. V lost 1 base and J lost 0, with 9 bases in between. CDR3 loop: CASSQGPEMNTEAFF. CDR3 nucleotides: TGTGCCAGCAGCCAAGGGCCAGAGATGAACACTGAAGCTTTCTTT.

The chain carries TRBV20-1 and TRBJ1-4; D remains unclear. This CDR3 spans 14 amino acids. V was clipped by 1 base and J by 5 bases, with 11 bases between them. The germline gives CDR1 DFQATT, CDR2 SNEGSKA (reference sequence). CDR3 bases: TGCAGTGCTAGAGGGCCCCACTACAATGAAAAACTGTTTTTT. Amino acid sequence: CSARGPHYNEKLFF.

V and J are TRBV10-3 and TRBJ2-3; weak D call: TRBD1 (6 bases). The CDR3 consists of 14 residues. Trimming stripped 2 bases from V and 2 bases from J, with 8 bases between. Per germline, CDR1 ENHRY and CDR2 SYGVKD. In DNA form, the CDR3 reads TGTGCCATCAGTGAGCGGACAGTCACAGATACGCAGTATTTT. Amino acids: CAISERTVTDTQYF.

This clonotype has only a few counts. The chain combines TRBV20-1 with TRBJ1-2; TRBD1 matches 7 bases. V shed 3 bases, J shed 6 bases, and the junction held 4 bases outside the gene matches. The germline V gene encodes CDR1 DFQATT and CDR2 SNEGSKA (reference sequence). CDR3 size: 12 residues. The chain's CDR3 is CSARGQGDGYTF. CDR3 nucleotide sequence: TGCAGTGCTAGGGGGCAGGGGGATGGCTACACCTTC.

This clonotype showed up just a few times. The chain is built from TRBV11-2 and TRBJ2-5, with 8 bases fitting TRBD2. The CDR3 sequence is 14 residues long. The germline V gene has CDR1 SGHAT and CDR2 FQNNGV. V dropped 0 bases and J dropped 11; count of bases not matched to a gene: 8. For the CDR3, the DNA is TGTGCCAGCAGCTTAGAAGCGGGGGCAGGAGAGCAGTACTTC. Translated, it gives CASSLEAGAGEQYF.

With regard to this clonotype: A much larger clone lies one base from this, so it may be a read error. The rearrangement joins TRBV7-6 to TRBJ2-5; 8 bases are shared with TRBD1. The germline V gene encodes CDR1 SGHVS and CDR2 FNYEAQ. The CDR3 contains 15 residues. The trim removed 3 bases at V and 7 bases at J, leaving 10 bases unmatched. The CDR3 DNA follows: TGTGCCAGCAGCTTGGCAGGGGGCAGGGGAGGGACCCAGTACTTC. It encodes CASSLAGGRGGTQYF.